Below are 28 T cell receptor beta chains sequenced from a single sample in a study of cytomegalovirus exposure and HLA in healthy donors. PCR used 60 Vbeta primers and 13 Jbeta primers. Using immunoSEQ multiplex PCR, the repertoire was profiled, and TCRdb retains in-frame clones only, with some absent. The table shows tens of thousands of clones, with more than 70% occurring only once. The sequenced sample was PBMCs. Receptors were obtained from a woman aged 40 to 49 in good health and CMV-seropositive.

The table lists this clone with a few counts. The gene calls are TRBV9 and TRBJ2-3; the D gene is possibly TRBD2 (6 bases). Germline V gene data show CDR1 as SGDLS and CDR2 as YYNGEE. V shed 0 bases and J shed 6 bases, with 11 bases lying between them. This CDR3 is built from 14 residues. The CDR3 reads CASSVGNSGDTQYF. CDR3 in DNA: TGTGCCAGCAGCGTAGGCAATAGCGGCGATACGCAGTATTTT.

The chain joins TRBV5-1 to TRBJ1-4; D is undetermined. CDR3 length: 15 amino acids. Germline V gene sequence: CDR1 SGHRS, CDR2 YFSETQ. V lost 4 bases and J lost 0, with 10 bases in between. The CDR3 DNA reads TGCGCCAGCAGCAGCTACACAGCAACTAATGAAAAACTGTTTTTT. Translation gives CASSSYTATNEKLFF.

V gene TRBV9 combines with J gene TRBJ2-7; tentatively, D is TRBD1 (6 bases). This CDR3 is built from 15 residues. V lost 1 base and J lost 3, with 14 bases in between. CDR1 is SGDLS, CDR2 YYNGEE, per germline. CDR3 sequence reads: CASSVRDTGGYEQYF. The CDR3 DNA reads TGTGCCAGCAGCGTAAGGGACACCGGAGGCTACGAGCAGTACTTC.

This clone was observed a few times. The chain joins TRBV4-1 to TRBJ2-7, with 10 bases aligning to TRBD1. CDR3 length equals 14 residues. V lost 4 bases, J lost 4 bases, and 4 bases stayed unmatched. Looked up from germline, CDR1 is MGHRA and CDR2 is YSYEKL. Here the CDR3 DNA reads TGCGCCAGCAGCCGACAGGGGGCTTCTTACGAGCAGTACTTC. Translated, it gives CASSRQGASYEQYF.

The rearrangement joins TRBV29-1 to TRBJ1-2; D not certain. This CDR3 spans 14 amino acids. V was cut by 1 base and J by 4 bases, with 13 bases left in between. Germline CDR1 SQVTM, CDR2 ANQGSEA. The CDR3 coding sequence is TGCAGCGTTGAAGTCGGGTCGGTAGGCTATGGCTACACCTTC. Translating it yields CSVEVGSVGYGYTF.

The CDR3 DNA sequence: TGTGCCAGCAGCCGGGGGGGAGTGAACACTGAAGCTTTCTTT. Its protein product is CASSRGGVNTEAFF. The V gene is TRBV6-5, the J gene TRBJ1-1; tentatively, D is TRBD1 (5 bases). The CDR3 loop spans 14 amino acids. The germline V and J ends were trimmed by 6 bases and 0 bases, with 11 bases remaining between them. CDR1 is MNHEY and CDR2 is SVGAGI in the germline V gene.

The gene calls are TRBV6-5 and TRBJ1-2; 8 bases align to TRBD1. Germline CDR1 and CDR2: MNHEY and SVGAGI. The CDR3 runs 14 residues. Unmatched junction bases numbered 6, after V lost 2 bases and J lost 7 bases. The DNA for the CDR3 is TGTGCCAGCAGTTACCAGGACAGGGAGACTGGCTACACCTTC. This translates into CASSYQDRETGYTF.

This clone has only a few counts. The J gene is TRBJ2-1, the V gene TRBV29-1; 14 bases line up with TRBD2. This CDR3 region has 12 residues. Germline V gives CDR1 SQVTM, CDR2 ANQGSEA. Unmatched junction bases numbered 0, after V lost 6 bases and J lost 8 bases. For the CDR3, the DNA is TGCAGCGTGGGACTAGCGGGGGATGAGCAGTTCTTC. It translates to CSVGLAGDEQFF.

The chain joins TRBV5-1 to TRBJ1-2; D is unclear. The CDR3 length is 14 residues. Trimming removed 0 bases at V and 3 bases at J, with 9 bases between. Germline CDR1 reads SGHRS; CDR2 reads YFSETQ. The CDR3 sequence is CASSLASQDYGYTF. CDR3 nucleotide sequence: TGCGCCAGCAGCTTGGCCTCGCAGGACTATGGCTACACCTTC.

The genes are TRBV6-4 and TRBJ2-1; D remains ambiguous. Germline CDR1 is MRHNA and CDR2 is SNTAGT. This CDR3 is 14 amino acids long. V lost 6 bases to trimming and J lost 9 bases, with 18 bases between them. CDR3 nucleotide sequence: TGTGCCAGCAGCCTCGATCAGAGGTCGACTGAGCAGTTCTTC. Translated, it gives CASSLDQRSTEQFF.

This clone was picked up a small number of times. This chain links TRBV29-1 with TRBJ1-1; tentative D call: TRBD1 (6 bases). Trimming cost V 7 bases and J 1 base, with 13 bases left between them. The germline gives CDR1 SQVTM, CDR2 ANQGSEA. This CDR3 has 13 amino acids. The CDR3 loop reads CSALQGTNTEAFF. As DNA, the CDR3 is TGCAGCGCCCTGCAGGGGACGAACACTGAAGCTTTCTTT.

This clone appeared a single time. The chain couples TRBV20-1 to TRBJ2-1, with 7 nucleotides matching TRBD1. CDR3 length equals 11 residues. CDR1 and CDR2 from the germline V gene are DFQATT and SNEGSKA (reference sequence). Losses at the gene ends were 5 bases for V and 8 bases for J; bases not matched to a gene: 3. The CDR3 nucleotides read TGCAGTGCTTACAGGGGCTATGAGCAGTTCTTC. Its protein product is CSAYRGYEQFF.

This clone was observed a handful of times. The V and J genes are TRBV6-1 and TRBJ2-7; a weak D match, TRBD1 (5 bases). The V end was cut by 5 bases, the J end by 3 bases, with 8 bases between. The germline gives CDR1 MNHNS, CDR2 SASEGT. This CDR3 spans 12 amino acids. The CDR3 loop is CASSQGFYEQYF. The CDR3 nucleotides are TGTGCCAGCAGTCAGGGATTCTACGAGCAGTACTTC.

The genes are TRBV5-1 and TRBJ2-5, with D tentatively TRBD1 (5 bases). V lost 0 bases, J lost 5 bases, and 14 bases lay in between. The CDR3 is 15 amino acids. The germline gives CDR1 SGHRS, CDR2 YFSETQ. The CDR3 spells CASSLANWGEETQYF. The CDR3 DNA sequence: TGCGCCAGCAGCTTGGCCAATTGGGGCGAGGAGACCCAGTACTTC.

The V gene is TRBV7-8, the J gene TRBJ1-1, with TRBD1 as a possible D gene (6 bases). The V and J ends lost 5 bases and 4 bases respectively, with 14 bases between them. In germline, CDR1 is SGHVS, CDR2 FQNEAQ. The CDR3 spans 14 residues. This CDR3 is CASSVSGVGTEAFF. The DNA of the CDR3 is TGTGCCAGCAGCGTCTCAGGGGTCGGCACTGAAGCTTTCTTT.

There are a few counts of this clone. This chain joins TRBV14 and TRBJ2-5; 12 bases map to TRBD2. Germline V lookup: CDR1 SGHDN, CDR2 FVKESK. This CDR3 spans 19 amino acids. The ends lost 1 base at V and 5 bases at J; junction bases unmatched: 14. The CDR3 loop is CASSQGFTSGLAGRETQYF. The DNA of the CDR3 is TGTGCCAGCAGCCAAGGATTTACCAGCGGACTAGCGGGGAGGGAGACCCAGTACTTC. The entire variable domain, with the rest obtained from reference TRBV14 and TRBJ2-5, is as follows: EAGVTQFPSHSVIEKGQTVTLRCDPISGHDNLYWYRRVMGKEIKFLLHFVKESKQDESGMPNNRFLAERTGGTYSTLKVQPAELEDSGVYFCASSQGFTSGLAGRETQYFGPGTRLLVL.

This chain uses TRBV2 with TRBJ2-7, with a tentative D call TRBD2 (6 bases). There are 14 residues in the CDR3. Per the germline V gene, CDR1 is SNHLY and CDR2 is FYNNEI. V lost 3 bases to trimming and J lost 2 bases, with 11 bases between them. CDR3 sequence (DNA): TGTGCCAGCAGTGAGGGACTGGGAACCTACGAGCAGTACTTC. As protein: CASSEGLGTYEQYF.

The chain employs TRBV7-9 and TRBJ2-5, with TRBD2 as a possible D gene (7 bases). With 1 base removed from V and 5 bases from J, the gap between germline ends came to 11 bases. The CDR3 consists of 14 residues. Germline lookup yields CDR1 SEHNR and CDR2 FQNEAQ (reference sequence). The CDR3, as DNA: TGTGCCAGCAGCTTAGGCGGGGGCAGTGAGACCCAGTACTTC. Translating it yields CASSLGGGSETQYF.

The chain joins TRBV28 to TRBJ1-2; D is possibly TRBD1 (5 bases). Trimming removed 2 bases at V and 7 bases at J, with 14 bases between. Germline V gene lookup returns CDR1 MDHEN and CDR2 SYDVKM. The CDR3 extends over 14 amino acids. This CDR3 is CASSLAGGVGGYTF. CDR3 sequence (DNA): TGTGCCAGCAGTTTAGCCGGGGGAGTAGGTGGCTACACCTTC.

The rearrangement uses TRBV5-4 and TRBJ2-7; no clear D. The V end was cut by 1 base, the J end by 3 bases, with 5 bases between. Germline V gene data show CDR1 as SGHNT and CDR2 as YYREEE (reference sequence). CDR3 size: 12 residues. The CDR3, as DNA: TGTGCCAGCAGCTTGTCCAGCTACGAGCAGTACTTC. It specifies CASSLSSYEQYF.

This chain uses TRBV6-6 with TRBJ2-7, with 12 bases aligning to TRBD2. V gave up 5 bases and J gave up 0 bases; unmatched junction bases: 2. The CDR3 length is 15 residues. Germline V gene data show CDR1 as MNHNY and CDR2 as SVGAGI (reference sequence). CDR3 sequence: CASSETSGGSYEQYF. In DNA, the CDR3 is TGTGCCAGCAGTGAGACTAGCGGGGGCTCCTACGAGCAGTACTTC.

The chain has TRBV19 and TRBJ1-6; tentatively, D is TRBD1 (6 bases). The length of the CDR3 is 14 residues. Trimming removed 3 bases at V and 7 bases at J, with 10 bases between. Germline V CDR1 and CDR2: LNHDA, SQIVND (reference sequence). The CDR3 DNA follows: TGTGCCAGTAGTATCCGCCAGGGGAATTCACCCCTCCACTTT. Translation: CASSIRQGNSPLHF.

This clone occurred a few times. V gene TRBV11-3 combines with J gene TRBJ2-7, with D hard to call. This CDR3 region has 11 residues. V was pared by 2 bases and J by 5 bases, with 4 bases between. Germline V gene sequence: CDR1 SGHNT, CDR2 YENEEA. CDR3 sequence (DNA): TGTGCCAGCAGCTTATCGGACGAGCAGTACTTC. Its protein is CASSLSDEQYF.

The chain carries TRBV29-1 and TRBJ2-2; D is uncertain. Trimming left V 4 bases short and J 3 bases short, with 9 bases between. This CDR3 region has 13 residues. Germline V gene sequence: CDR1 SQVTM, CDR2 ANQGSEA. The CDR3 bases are TGCAGCGTTGCTAGGTCTTACACCGGGGAGCTGTTTTTT. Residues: CSVARSYTGELFF.

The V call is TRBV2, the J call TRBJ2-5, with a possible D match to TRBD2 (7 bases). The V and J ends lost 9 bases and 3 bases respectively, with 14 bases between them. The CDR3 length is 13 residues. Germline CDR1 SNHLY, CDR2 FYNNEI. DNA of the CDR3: TGTGCCAGTCAGCGGGACACCGAAGAGACCCAGTACTTC. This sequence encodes CASQRDTEETQYF.

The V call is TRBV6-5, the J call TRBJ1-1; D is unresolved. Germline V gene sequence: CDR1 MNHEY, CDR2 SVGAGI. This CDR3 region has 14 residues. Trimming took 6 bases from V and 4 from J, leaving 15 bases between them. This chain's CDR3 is CASRTPLGSTEAFF. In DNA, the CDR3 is TGTGCCAGCAGGACACCTCTCGGGAGCACTGAAGCTTTCTTT.

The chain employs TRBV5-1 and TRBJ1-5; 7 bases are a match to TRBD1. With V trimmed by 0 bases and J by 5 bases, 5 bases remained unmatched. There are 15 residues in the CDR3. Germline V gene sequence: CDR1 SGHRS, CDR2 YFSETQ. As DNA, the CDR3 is TGCGCCAGCAGCTTGGAGGGGGACAGATATCAGCCCCAGCATTTT. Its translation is CASSLEGDRYQPQHF.

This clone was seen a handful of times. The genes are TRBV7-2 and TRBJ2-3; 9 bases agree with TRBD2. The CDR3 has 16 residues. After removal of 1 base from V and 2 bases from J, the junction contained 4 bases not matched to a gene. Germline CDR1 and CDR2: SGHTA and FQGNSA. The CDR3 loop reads CASSLDGGGDTDTQYF. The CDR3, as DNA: TGTGCCAGCAGCTTAGACGGCGGGGGGGACACAGATACGCAGTATTTT.